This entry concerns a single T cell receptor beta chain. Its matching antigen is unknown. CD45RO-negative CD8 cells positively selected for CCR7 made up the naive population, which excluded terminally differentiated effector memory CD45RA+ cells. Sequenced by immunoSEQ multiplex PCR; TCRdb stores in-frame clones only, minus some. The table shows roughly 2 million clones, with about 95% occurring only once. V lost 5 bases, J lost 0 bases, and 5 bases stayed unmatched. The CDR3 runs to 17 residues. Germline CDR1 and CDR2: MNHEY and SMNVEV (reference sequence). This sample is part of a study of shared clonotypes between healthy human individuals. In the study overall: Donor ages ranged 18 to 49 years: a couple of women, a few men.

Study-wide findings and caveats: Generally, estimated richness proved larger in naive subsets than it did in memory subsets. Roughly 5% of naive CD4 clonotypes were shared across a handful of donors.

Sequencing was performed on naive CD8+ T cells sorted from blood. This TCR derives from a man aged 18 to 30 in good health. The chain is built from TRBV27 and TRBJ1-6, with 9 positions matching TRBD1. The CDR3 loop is CASSADRGSSYNSPLHF. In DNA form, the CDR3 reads TGTGCCAGCAGTGCCGACAGGGGGAGCTCCTATAATTCACCCCTCCACTTT.